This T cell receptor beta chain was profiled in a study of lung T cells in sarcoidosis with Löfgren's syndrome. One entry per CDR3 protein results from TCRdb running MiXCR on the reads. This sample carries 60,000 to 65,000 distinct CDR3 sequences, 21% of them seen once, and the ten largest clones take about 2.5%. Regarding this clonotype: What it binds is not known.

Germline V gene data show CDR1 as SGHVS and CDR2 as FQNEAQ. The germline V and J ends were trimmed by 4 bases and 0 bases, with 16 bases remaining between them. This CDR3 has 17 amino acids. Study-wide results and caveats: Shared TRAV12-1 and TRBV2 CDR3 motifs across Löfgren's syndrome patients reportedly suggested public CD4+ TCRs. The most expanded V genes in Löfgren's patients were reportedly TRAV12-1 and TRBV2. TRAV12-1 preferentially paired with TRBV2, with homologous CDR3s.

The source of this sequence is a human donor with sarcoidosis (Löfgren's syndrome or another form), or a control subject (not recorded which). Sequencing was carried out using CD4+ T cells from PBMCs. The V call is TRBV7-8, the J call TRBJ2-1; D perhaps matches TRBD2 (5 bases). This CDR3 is CASSSRPGSSSYNEQFF. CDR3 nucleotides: TGTGCCAGCAGCTCACGCCCGGGATCAAGCTCCTACAATGAGCAGTTCTTC.